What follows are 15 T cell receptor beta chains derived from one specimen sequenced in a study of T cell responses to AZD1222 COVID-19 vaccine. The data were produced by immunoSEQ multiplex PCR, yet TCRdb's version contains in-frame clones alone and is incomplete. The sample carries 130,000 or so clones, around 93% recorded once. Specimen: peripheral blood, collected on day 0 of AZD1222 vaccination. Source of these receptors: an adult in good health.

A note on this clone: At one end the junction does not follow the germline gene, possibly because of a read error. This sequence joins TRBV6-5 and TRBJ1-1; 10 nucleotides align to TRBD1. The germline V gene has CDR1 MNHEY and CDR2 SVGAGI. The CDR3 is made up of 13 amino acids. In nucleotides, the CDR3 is TGTGCCAGTCGACAGGGGGCCTTCGACTACTACGATTTT. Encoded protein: CASRQGAFDYYDF.

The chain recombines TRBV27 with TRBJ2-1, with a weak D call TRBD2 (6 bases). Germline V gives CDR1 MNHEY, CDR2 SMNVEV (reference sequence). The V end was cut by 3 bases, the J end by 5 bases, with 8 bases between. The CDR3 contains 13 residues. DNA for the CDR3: TGTGCCAGCAGTTTCGGGGGACACAATGAGCAGTTCTTC. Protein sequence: CASSFGGHNEQFF.

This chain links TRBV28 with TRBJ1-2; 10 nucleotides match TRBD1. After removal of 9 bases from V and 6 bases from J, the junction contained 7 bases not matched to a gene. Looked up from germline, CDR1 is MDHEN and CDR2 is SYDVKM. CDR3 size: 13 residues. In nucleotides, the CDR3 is TGTGCCAGTGTGACAGGGGGCATGAATGGCTACACCTTC. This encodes CASVTGGMNGYTF.

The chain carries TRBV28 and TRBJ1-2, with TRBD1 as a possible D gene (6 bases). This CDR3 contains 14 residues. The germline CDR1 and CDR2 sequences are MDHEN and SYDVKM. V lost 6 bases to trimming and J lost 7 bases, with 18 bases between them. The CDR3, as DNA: TGTGCCAGCAGCCCACCCCGACAGGATGCTGGCTACACCTTC. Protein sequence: CASSPPRQDAGYTF.

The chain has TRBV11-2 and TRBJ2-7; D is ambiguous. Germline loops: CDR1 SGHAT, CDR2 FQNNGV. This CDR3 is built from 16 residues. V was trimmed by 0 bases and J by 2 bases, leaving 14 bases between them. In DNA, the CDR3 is TGTGCCAGCAGCTTAGATTTGGTGGTGGCAGCCTACGAGCAGTACTTC. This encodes CASSLDLVVAAYEQYF.

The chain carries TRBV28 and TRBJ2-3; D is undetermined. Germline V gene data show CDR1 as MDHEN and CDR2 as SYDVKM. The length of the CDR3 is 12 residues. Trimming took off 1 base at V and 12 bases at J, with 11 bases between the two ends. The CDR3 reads CASSLSQVGQYF. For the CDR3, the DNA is TGTGCCAGCAGTTTATCGCAGGTTGGCCAGTATTTT. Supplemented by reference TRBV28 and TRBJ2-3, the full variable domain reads DVKVTQSSRYLVKRTGEKVFLECVQDMDHENMFWYRQDPGLGLRLIYFSYDVKMKEKGDIPEGYSVSREKKERFSLILESASTNQTSMYLCASSLSQVGQYFGPGTRLTVL.

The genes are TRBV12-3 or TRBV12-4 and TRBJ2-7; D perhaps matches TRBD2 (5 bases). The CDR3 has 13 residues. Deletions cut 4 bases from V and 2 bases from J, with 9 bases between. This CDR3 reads CASSYREAYEQYF. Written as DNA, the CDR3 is TGTGCCAGCAGTTATCGGGAAGCCTACGAGCAGTACTTC.

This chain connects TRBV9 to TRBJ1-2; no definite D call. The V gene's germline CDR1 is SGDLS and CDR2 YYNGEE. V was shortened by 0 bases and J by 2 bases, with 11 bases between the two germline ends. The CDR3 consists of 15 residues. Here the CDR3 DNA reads TGTGCCAGCAGCGTAGAGCAGGAGTTCAACTATGGCTACACCTTC. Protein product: CASSVEQEFNYGYTF. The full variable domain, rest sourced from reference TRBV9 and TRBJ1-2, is DSGVTQTPKHLITATGQRVTLRCSPRSGDLSVYWYQQSLDQGLQFLIQYYNGEERAKGNILERFSAQQFPDLHSELNLSSLELGDSALYFCASSVEQEFNYGYTFGSGTRLTVV.

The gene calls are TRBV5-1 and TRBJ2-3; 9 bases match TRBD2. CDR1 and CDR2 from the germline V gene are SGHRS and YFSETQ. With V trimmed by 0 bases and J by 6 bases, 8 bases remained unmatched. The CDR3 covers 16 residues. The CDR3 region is CASSLGGTSISDTQYF. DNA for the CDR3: TGCGCCAGCAGCTTGGGCGGGACTAGCATATCGGATACGCAGTATTTT.

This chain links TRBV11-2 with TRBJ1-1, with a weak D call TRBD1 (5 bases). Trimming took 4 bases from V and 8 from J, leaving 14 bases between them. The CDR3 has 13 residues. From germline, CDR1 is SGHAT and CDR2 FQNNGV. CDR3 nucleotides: TGTGCCAGCAGCTCGAGGGTTTGGGGCGAAGCTTTCTTT. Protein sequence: CASSSRVWGEAFF.

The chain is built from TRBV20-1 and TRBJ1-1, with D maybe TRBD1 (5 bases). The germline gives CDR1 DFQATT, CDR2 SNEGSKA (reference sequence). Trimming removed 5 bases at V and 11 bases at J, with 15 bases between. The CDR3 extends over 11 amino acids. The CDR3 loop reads CSAESRDGAFF. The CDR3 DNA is TGCAGTGCTGAATCCAGGGACGGCGCTTTCTTT.

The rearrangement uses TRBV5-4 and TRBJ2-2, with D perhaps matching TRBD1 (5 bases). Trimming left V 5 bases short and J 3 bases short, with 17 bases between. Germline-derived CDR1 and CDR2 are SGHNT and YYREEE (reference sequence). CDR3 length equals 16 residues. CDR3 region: CASSLPRAADTGELFF. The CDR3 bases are TGTGCCAGCAGTTTGCCCAGGGCGGCCGACACCGGGGAGCTGTTTTTT.

The CDR3 here is CASSLGDGSYEQYF. In DNA form, the CDR3 reads TGTGCCAGCAGCTTAGGGGACGGATCCTACGAGCAGTACTTC. The chain combines TRBV13 with TRBJ2-7; no definite D call. Germline V gives CDR1 PRHDT, CDR2 FYEKMQ (reference sequence). V lost 0 bases and J 1 base, leaving 7 bases between the germline ends. This CDR3 is built from 14 residues.

The CDR3 region has the DNA TGTGCCCATAATACGGACAGAACCCTTGGCTACACCTTC. Amino acids: CAHNTDRTLGYTF. The chain uses TRBV30 and TRBJ1-2; TRBD1 is a possible D gene (6 bases). The CDR3 extends over 13 amino acids. The germline gives CDR1 GTSNPN, CDR2 SVGIG (reference sequence). The V end was cut by 8 bases, the J end by 7 bases, with 20 bases between.

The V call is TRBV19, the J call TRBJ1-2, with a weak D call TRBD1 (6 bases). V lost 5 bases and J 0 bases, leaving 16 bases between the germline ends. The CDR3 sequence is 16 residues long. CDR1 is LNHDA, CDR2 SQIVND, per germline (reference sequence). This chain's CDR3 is CASSPRRTVTNYGYTF. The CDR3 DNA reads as TGTGCCAGTAGTCCCCGCAGGACAGTTACTAACTATGGCTACACCTTC. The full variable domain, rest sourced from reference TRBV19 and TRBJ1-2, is DGGITQSPKYLFRKEGQNVTLSCEQNLNHDAMYWYRQDPGQGLRLIYYSQIVNDFQKGDIAEGYSVSREKKESFPLTVTSAQKNPTAFYLCASSPRRTVTNYGYTFGSGTRLTVV.